Shown below are 11 T cell receptor beta chains from a single sample sequenced in a study of beta chain features in type 1 diabetes. cDNA synthesis used the whole RNA isolate, giving expressed TCRB sequences. Profiling relied on immunoSEQ multiplex PCR, and the TCRdb table lists in-frame clones only, not all of them. The sample has about 370,000 clones, around 10% seen once. General study results and limits: In every one of the four CD4+ subsets, TCRB CDR3s were moderately but significantly shorter in Type 1 diabetes patients.

No antigen has been identified for these receptors. Specimen: central memory CD4+ T cells from blood. The receptor source for this set is a man aged 25 to 40 with type 1 diabetes.

This clone was seen a few times. The CDR3 reads CASSLGDLNQPQHF. CDR3 in DNA: TGCGCCAGCAGCTTGGGGGACCTAAATCAGCCCCAGCATTTT. The J gene is TRBJ1-5, the V gene TRBV5-1; the D gene is possibly TRBD1 (5 bases). Trimming removed 0 bases at V and 4 bases at J, with 8 bases between. The CDR3 extends over 14 amino acids. Germline CDR1 reads SGHRS; CDR2 reads YFSETQ.

The chain is built from TRBV6-8 and TRBJ2-6; D is undetermined. The CDR3 covers 11 residues. The V gene lost 6 bases and the J gene lost 13 bases, with 10 bases spanning the gap. Germline lookup yields CDR1 MNHGY and CDR2 SAAAGT. CDR3 amino acids: CASSPENVLTF. The DNA of the CDR3 is TGTGCCAGCAGCCCCGAGAATGTCCTGACTTTC.

This clone appeared many times. The J gene is TRBJ1-2, the V gene TRBV7-9; 7 bases line up with TRBD1. Trimming cost V 2 bases and J 3 bases; bases outside gene matches: 3. The CDR3 extends over 14 amino acids. Per the germline V gene, CDR1 is SEHNR and CDR2 is FQNEAQ (reference sequence). For the CDR3, the DNA is TGTGCCAGCAGCTTACTGACAGGGTACTATGGCTACACCTTC. Translated, it gives CASSLLTGYYGYTF.

In its sample, this clone was seen many times. The CDR3 DNA reads as TGTGCCAGCAGCCCCGCGCAAGATACGCAGTATTTT. This sequence encodes CASSPAQDTQYF. The chain links TRBV5-4 to TRBJ2-3; no clear D. Germline values: CDR1 SGHNT, CDR2 YYREEE (reference sequence). V lost 4 bases, J lost 5 bases, and 8 bases lay in between. This CDR3 is built from 12 residues.

This clone was seen only a few times. This chain uses TRBV6-5 with TRBJ2-7; TRBD1 agrees at 8 bases. This CDR3 spans 15 amino acids. V was pared by 0 bases and J by 2 bases, with 3 bases of the junction left unmatched. CDR1 is MNHEY and CDR2 is SVGAGI in the germline V gene. The CDR3 sequence: CASSYSGQGTYEQYF. The CDR3 bases are TGTGCCAGCAGTTACTCAGGACAGGGAACCTACGAGCAGTACTTC.

This clone was observed a handful of times. The chain combines TRBV6-5 with TRBJ1-5; D perhaps matches TRBD1 (5 bases). Germline V gives CDR1 MNHEY, CDR2 SVGAGI. The CDR3 consists of 14 residues. The V end was cut by 11 bases, the J end by 2 bases, with 16 bases between. CDR3 DNA sequence: TGTGCCGCCAGGGTGCTGTATGGCAATCAGCCCCAGCATTTT. This sequence encodes CAARVLYGNQPQHF.

This clone has a handful of counts. V is TRBV28 and J is TRBJ1-2; 7 positions agree with TRBD1. V lost 2 bases and J lost 0; bases outside the gene matches: 6. The germline CDR1 and CDR2 sequences are MDHEN and SYDVKM. The CDR3 has 16 amino acids. The DNA for the CDR3 is TGTGCCAGCAGTTTAAGCGGGACAGCTGCTAACTATGGCTACACCTTC. The encoded protein is CASSLSGTAANYGYTF.

A word on this clone: Germline and junction disagree at one end, which may indicate a read error. V and J are TRBV4-1 and TRBJ2-3; perhaps TRBD2 as D (6 bases). CDR3 length: 14 amino acids. CDR1 is MGHRA, CDR2 YSYEKL, per germline. This chain's CDR3 is CASRRDLGTDTQYF. CDR3 nucleotides: TGTGCCAGCAGGCGGGATCTTGGCACAGATACGCAGTATTTT.

This clone was detected a few times. This chain links TRBV27 with TRBJ2-5, with unresolved D. V lost 2 bases and J 4 bases, leaving 8 bases between the germline ends. Germline CDR1 is MNHEY and CDR2 is SMNVEV (reference sequence). This CDR3 region has 13 residues. Here the CDR3 DNA reads TGTGCCAGCAGTTTACTGGACGGAGAGACCCAGTACTTC. As protein: CASSLLDGETQYF.

V gene TRBV11-3 combines with J gene TRBJ2-4, with TRBD1 identical over 7 bases. Losses at the gene ends were 5 bases for V and 1 base for J; bases not matched to a gene: 8. CDR3 length: 16 residues. In germline, CDR1 is SGHNT, CDR2 YENEEA. The CDR3 loop reads CASSPYYRGAKNIQYF. The CDR3 bases are TGTGCCAGCAGCCCCTATTACAGGGGTGCCAAAAACATTCAGTACTTC. Full variable domain (missing parts from reference TRBV11-3 and TRBJ2-4): EAGVVQSPRYKIIEKKQPVAFWCNPISGHNTLYWYLQNLGQGPELLIRYENEEAVDDSQLPKDRFSAERLKGVDSTLKIQPAELGDSAVYLCASSPYYRGAKNIQYFGAGTRLSVL.

A few counts support this clone. The J gene is TRBJ1-2, the V gene TRBV5-6; D perhaps matches TRBD1 (5 bases). The CDR3 totals 14 residues. V lost 0 bases to trimming and J lost 3 bases, with 9 bases between them. CDR1 and CDR2 from the germline V gene are SGHDT and YYEEEE. The CDR3 spells CASSLGQTYYGYTF. CDR3 DNA: TGTGCCAGCAGCTTGGGACAGACCTACTATGGCTACACCTTC.